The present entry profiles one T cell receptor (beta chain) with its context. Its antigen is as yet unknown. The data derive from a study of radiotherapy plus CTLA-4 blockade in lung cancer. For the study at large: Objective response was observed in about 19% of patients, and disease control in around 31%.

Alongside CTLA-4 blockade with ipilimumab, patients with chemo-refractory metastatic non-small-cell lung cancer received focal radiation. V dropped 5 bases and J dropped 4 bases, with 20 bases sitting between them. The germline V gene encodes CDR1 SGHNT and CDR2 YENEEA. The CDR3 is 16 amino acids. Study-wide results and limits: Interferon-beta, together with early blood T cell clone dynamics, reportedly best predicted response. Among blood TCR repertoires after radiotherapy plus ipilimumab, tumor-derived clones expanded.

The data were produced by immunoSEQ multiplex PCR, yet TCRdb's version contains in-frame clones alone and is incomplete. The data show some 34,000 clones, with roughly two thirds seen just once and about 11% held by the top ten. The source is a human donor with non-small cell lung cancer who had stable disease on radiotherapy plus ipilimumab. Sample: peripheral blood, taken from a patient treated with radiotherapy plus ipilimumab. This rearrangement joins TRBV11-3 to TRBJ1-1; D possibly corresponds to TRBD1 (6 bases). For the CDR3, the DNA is TGTGCCAGCAGCCTCGGACAGTTTCTGGGCGGCACTGAAGCTTTCTTT. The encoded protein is CASSLGQFLGGTEAFF.